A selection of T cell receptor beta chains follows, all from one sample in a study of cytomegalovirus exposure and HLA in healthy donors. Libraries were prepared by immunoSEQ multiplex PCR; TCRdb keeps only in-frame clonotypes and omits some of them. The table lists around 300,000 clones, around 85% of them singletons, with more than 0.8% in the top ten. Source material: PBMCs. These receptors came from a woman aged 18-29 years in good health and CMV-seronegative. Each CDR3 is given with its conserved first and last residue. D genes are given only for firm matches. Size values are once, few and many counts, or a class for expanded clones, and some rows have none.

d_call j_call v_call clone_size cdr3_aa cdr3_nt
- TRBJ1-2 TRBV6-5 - CASTLNSGIVGYTF TGTGCCAGCACCCTAAATTCAGGGATTGTTGGCTACACCTTC
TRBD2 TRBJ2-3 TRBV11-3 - CASSLGLAGEEADTQYF TGTGCCAGCAGCCTCGGACTAGCGGGAGAGGAGGCAGATACGCAGTATTTT
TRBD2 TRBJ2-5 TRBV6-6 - CASGRAQETQYF TGTGCCAGCGGGAGGGCCCAAGAGACCCAGTACTTC
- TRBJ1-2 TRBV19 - CASSIATPTRNYGYTF TGTGCCAGTAGTATAGCGACACCCACCAGAAACTATGGCTACACCTTC
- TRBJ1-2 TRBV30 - CAWRLESWNYGYTF TGTGCCTGGAGGCTGGAGTCCTGGAACTATGGCTACACCTTC
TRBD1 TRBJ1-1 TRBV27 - CASSTGTGGNTEAFF TGTGCCAGTTCGACCGGGACAGGGGGGAACACTGAAGCTTTCTTT
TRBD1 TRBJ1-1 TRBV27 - CASSPGTGPMNTEAFF TGTGCCAGCAGTCCTGGGACAGGACCTATGAACACTGAAGCTTTCTTT
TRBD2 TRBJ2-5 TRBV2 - CASSLSGGAGETQYF TGTGCCAGCAGTTTAAGCGGGGGGGCCGGAGAGACCCAGTACTTC
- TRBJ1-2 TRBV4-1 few CASSQGRFPRGYTF TGCGCCAGCAGCCAAGGGAGGTTTCCGCGAGGCTACACCTTC
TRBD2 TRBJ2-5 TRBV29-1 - CSVEVLLAGQETQYF TGCAGCGTTGAAGTGTTACTAGCGGGACAAGAGACCCAGTACTTC
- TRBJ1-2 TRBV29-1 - CSVDRSSNYGYTF TGCAGCGTCGACAGGAGTTCTAACTATGGCTACACCTTC
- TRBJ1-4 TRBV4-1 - CASSQDPDRRATNEKLFF TGCGCCAGCAGCCAAGATCCCGACAGAAGAGCAACTAATGAAAAACTGTTTTTT
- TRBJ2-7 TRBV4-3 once CASSQATSREQYF TGCGCCAGCAGCCAAGCCACATCCCGCGAGCAGTACTTC
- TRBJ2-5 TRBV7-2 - CASSLLVRVAPWTQYF TGTGCCAGCAGCTTATTAGTCAGGGTGGCCCCGTGGACCCAGTACTTC
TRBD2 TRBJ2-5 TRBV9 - CASSVVRGIRETQYF TGTGCCAGCAGCGTAGTGCGGGGGATAAGGGAGACCCAGTACTTC
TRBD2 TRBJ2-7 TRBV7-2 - CASSFLAGVIYEQYF TGTGCCAGCAGCTTTCTAGCGGGGGTGATATACGAGCAGTACTTC
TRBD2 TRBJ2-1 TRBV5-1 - CASSSTSGNYNEQFF TGCGCCAGCAGCTCGACTAGCGGGAACTACAATGAGCAGTTCTTC
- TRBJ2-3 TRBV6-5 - CASSYSGSTDTQYF TGTGCCAGCAGTTACTCTGGCAGCACAGATACGCAGTATTTT
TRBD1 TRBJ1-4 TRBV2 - CACRGQGIQLFF TGTGCCTGCAGGGGACAGGGAATTCAACTGTTTTTT
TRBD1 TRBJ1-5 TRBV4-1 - CASSQGQGLSQPQHF TGCGCCAGCAGCCAAGGACAGGGTTTAAGTCAGCCCCAGCATTTT
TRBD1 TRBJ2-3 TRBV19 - CASSMTGLIPTDTQYF TGTGCCAGTAGTATGACAGGGTTAATCCCCACAGATACGCAGTATTTT
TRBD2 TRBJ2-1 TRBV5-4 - CASSPRAGGLVNEQFF TGTGCCAGCAGCCCCCGGGCGGGGGGCCTGGTGAATGAGCAGTTCTTC
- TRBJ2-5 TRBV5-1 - CASSRGQETQYF TGCGCCAGCAGCAGGGGGCAAGAGACCCAGTACTTC
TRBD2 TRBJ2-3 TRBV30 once CAAQGGLAGGTQYF TGTGCCGCCCAGGGGGGGCTAGCGGGGGGCACGCAGTATTTT
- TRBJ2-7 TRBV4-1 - CASSQERLDEQYF TGCGCCAGCAGCCAAGAACGCCTAGACGAGCAGTACTTC
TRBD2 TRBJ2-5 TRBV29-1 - CSVSGLAGETQYF TGCAGCGTCTCCGGACTAGCGGGGGAGACCCAGTACTTC
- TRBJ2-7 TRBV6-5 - CASSYTGTYEQYF TGTGCCAGCAGTTACACCGGTACCTACGAGCAGTACTTC
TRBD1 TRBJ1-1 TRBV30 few CAWDRDRPNTEAFF TGTGCCTGGGATAGGGACAGGCCGAACACTGAAGCTTTCTTT
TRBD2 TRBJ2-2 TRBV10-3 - CAISMTTHTGTSGNGELFF TGTGCCATCAGTATGACGACCCATACCGGGACTAGCGGGAACGGGGAGCTGTTTTTT
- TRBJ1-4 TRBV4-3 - CASSLRQDGGEKLFF TGCGCCAGCAGCCTTCGACAGGACGGAGGAGAAAAACTGTTTTTT
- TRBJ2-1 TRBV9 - CASSARLVGMGEQFF TGTGCCAGCAGCGCCCGACTAGTAGGCATGGGTGAGCAGTTCTTC
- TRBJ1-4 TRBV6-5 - CASSRTATNEKLFF TGTGCCAGCAGCCGGACAGCAACTAATGAAAAACTGTTTTTT
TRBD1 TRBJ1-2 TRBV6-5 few CASLGQGVGYTF TGTGCCAGCCTGGGACAGGGTGTTGGCTACACCTTC
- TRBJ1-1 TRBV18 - CASSPREGNTEAFF TGTGCCAGCTCCCCCAGGGAGGGGAACACTGAAGCTTTCTTT
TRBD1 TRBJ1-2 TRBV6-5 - CASSKGADGYTF TGTGCCAGCAGCAAGGGGGCGGATGGCTACACCTTC
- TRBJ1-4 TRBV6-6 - CASSYFRTNEKLFF TGTGCCAGCAGTTACTTCCGAACTAATGAAAAACTGTTTTTT
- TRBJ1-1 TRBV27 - CASSWTQNTEAFF TGTGCCAGCAGTTGGACACAGAACACTGAAGCTTTCTTT
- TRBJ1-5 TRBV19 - CASSRTVDQPQHF TGTGCCAGTAGTAGGACTGTTGATCAGCCCCAGCATTTT
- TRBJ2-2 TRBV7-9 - CASSLSSGNTGELFF TGTGCCAGCAGCTTAAGCAGCGGGAACACCGGGGAGCTGTTTTTT
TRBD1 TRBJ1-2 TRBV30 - CACLWGQGSYGYTF TGTGCCTGCCTGTGGGGACAGGGGAGCTATGGCTACACCTTC
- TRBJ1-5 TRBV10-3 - CAISARGNQPQHF TGTGCCATCAGTGCTAGGGGAAATCAGCCCCAGCATTTT
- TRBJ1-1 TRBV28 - CASSLYFATGDTEAFF TGTGCCAGCAGTTTATATTTTGCGACAGGTGACACTGAAGCTTTCTTT
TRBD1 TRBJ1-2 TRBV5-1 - CASSLEQGAPLYGYTF TGCGCCAGCAGCTTAGAACAGGGGGCGCCTCTCTATGGCTACACCTTC
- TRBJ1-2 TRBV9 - CASSQRRWGANYGYTF TGTGCCAGCAGCCAACGGAGGTGGGGAGCTAACTATGGCTACACCTTC